This T cell receptor (beta chain) was sequenced during a study of control samples from healthy donors and cancer patients. The CDR3 spans 13 residues. In germline, CDR1 is SGHRS, CDR2 YFSETQ. V shed 4 bases and J shed 2 bases, with 8 bases lying between them. Clones were read by immunoSEQ multiplex PCR, and TCRdb kept only the in-frame ones, dropping some. The sample holds about 120,000 clones, around nine tenths seen once. This clonotype was obtained from a man in his forties in good health. The genes are TRBV5-1 and TRBJ2-3; D remains ambiguous. Sequencing was performed on blood. This CDR3 is CASSPEYTDTQYF. The CDR3 DNA reads TGCGCCAGCAGCCCCGAATACACAGATACGCAGTATTTT.